The entry that follows covers one T cell receptor beta chain sequence. Its specificity is not known. This specimen comes from a study of CD8 T cells in Susac syndrome. Study results and caveats: The total CD8+ repertoires contained about 16 Susac-specific public clones, and the CD8+ TEMRA repertoires contained five or six.

The length of the CDR3 is 16 residues. Germline assignment: CDR1 DFQATT and CDR2 SNEGSKA (reference sequence). V was clipped by 8 bases and J by 1 base, with 22 bases between them. RNA, at about 0.5 to 1 ug, was reverse transcribed with random hexamers. TCR beta CDR3 was amplified by immunoSEQ covering 54 Vbeta and 13 Jbeta. TCRdb reprocessed the immunoSEQ multiplex PCR reads with MiXCR, giving one entry per CDR3 protein. The sample includes 120,000 or so distinct CDR3 sequences, around 94% of them seen just once. This TCR came from a human donor with Susac syndrome. The V call is TRBV20-1, the J call TRBJ2-3, with unresolved D. The sample consisted of CD8+ T cells from PBMCs. CDR3 residues: CSTSTWPQPRTDTQYF. CDR3 in DNA: TGCAGTACCAGTACGTGGCCTCAGCCTCGCACAGATACGCAGTATTTT.